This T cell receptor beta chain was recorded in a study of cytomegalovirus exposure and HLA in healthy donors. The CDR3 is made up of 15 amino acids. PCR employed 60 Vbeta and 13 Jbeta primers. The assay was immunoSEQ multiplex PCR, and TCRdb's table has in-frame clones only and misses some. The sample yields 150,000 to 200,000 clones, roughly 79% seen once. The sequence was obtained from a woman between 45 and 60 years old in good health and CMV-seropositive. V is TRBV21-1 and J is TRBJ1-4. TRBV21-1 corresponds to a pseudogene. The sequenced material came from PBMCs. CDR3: CASSNAGTGNEKLFF. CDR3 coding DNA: TGTGCCAGCAGCAACGCCGGGACTGGTAATGAAAAACTGTTTTTT.